This entry lists 10 T cell receptor beta chains sequenced from one sample in a study of T cell responses to AZD1222 COVID-19 vaccine. Using immunoSEQ multiplex PCR, the repertoire was profiled, and TCRdb retains in-frame clones only, with some absent. The repertoire holds fewer than 70,000 clones, with about four fifths as singletons. Material: peripheral blood, obtained 28 days after the second AZD1222 dose. The receptors shown here come from an adult who received the AZD1222 COVID-19 vaccine.

The gene calls are TRBV30 and TRBJ2-5; D possibly corresponds to TRBD1 (7 bases). The germline CDR1 and CDR2 sequences are GTSNPN and SVGIG (reference sequence). CDR3 length: 12 residues. Trimming left V 4 bases short and J 2 bases short, with 8 bases between. CDR3 sequence (DNA): TGTGCCTGGACAGGGGGGCAAGAGACCCAGTACTTC. Translated, it gives CAWTGGQETQYF.

This clone has more than one count but fewer than ten. V is TRBV18 and J is TRBJ1-3; tentatively, D is TRBD1 (6 bases). The V gene's germline CDR1 is KGHSH and CDR2 LQKENI. The CDR3 covers 17 residues. The V gene lost 3 bases and the J gene lost 4 bases, with 19 bases spanning the gap. CDR3 loop: CASSPLPGHSPGNTIYF. The CDR3 DNA reads as TGTGCCAGCTCACCTTTACCGGGACACTCACCCGGAAACACCATATATTTT. The variable domain in full, completed from reference TRBV18 and TRBJ1-3, reads NAGVMQNPRHLVRRRGQEARLRCSPMKGHSHVYWYRQLPEEGLKFMVYLQKENIIDESGMPKERFSAEFPKEGPSILRIQQVVRGDSAAYFCASSPLPGHSPGNTIYFGEGSWLTVV.

This clone was seen more than once but under ten times. Here the CDR3 DNA reads TGTGCCAGCAGTTTGCTAGCGGGGTCCCACGAGCAGTACTTC. Translation: CASSLLAGSHEQYF. This chain joins TRBV28 and TRBJ2-7, with 9 bases identical to TRBD2. The CDR3 totals 14 residues. Germline V CDR1 and CDR2: MDHEN, SYDVKM. The V segment lost 3 bases and the J segment 5 bases; nucleotides outside the gene matches: 5.

This CDR3 is CASGVGRRDTQYF. CDR3 DNA sequence: TGTGCCAGCGGGGTTGGTCGGAGAGATACGCAGTATTTT. This sequence joins TRBV2 and TRBJ2-3; D gene ambiguous. The germline CDR1 and CDR2 sequences are SNHLY and FYNNEI. The V end lost 8 bases, the J end lost 5 bases, and 14 bases lay between the germline ends. The CDR3 spans 13 residues.

The gene calls are TRBV19 and TRBJ2-3, with TRBD2 identical over 7 bases. After removal of 0 bases from V and 0 bases from J, the junction contained 9 bases not matched to a gene. The CDR3 contains 18 residues. The germline V gene encodes CDR1 LNHDA and CDR2 SQIVND (reference sequence). The CDR3 sequence: CASSIEAAGTSSTDTQYF. The CDR3 DNA reads TGTGCCAGTAGTATAGAGGCAGCGGGGACCTCTAGCACAGATACGCAGTATTTT.

The chain uses TRBV11-2 and TRBJ1-1; 8 positions match TRBD1. CDR1 and CDR2 (germline): SGHAT, FQNNGV. This CDR3 is built from 15 residues. V lost 6 bases and J lost 2; bases outside the gene matches: 8. DNA of the CDR3: TGTGCCAGCAGGGAACAGGGGGGTCTAAACACTGAAGCTTTCTTT. Encoded protein: CASREQGGLNTEAFF.

The CDR3 loop reads CASSESTGGNSPLHF. The DNA of the CDR3 is TGTGCCAGCAGTGAGAGTACAGGGGGAAATTCACCCCTCCACTTT. V usage is TRBV25-1 and J usage is TRBJ1-6; the match to TRBD1 covers 8 bases. Germline CDR1 MGHDK, CDR2 SYGVNS. The ends lost 3 bases at V and 7 bases at J; junction bases unmatched: 5. The CDR3 has 15 amino acids.

The chain employs TRBV7-2 and TRBJ2-3; possible D gene TRBD1, 6 bases. Trimming took 3 bases from V and 1 from J, leaving 8 bases between them. Per the germline V gene, CDR1 is SGHTA and CDR2 is FQGNSA. CDR3 length: 14 residues. This CDR3 reads CASSLGAGTDTQYF. DNA for the CDR3: TGTGCCAGCAGCTTGGGGGCTGGCACAGATACGCAGTATTTT.

The rearrangement uses TRBV18 and TRBJ2-1; 10 bases are a match to TRBD2. The CDR3 runs to 18 residues. V gave up 2 bases and J gave up 0 bases; unmatched junction bases: 7. CDR1 and CDR2 (germline): KGHSH, LQKENI. CDR3 region: CASSPRLAGDASYNEQFF. The CDR3 coding sequence is TGTGCCAGCTCACCAAGGCTAGCGGGGGATGCCTCCTACAATGAGCAGTTCTTC.

The J gene is TRBJ1-2, the V gene TRBV19; TRBD1 might be the D (5 bases). This CDR3 has 13 residues. Trimming removed 3 bases from V and 5 bases from J, with 10 bases in between. Germline lookup yields CDR1 LNHDA and CDR2 SQIVND (reference sequence). The CDR3 region is CASSIVQGYGYTF. The CDR3 DNA reads as TGTGCCAGTAGTATTGTGCAGGGTTATGGCTACACCTTC. Supplemented by reference TRBV19 and TRBJ1-2, the full variable domain reads DGGITQSPKYLFRKEGQNVTLSCEQNLNHDAMYWYRQDPGQGLRLIYYSQIVNDFQKGDIAEGYSVSREKKESFPLTVTSAQKNPTAFYLCASSIVQGYGYTFGSGTRLTVV.